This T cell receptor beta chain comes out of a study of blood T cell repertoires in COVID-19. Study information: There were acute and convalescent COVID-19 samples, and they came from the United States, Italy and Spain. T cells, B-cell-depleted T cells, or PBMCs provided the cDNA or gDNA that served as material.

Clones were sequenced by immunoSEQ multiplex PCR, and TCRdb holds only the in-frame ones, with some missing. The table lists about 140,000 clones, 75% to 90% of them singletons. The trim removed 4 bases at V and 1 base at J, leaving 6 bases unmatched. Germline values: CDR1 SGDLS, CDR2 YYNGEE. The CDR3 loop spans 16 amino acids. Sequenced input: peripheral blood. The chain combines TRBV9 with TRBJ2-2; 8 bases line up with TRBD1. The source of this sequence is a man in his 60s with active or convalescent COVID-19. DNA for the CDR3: TGTGCCAGCAGCCTACGGACAGGGAAGAACACCGGGGAGCTGTTTTTT. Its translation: CASSLRTGKNTGELFF.